This T cell receptor beta chain comes out of a study of T cell repertoires in cytomegalovirus infection. As for the study in general: Public TCR beta signature analysis indicated the presence of both CMV infection and matching HLA type. Regarding the study as a whole: The study found HLA-C-restricted CMV-specific TCR beta clonotypes dominating the ex vivo response.

CDR3 length equals 19 residues. J gave up 5 bases and V 2 bases, and 17 bases lay outside the gene matches. Germline CDR1 reads LGHDT; CDR2 reads YNNKEL (reference sequence). Details on this clonotype: Its antigen is currently unknown.

TCRdb called the reads again in MiXCR, with one record for every CDR3 protein. The table records more than 650,000 distinct CDR3 sequences, about a third of them present only once. The sequenced sample was PBMCs. The origin of this receptor is a human donor in good health (CMV status not recorded). Some clones in this sample may be carry-over from other donors' samples. V and J are TRBV3-1 and TRBJ2-7; TRBD2 aligns across 11 bases. In DNA, the CDR3 is TGTGCCAGCAGCCAACTCGACTGGACTAGCGGGCCTATCCGAAACGAGCAGTACTTC. Translated, it gives CASSQLDWTSGPIRNEQYF.